This T cell receptor beta chain stems from a study of blood T cell repertoires in COVID-19. Study-level information: Donors in the United States, Italy and Spain gave samples during acute or convalescent COVID-19. The cDNA or gDNA used as material had been derived from T cells, B-cell-depleted T cells, or PBMCs.

The V and J ends lost 5 bases and 4 bases, in that order; junction bases with no gene match: 18. There are 18 residues in the CDR3. Germline loops: CDR1 SGHTA, CDR2 FQGTGA. Original processing notes: Amplification from reference gene primers served as the basis for estimated nucleated cell counts. Only in-frame clones appear in the TCRdb table, and some are missing; sequencing was by immunoSEQ multiplex PCR. V and J calls plus clone size are reproduced from that table; the DNA served to infer D and trimming. Of roughly 92,000 clones detected, around four fifths appear once; the ten largest clones hold 30% to 35%.

Sequencing was done on a sample of peripheral blood. V usage is TRBV7-3 and J usage is TRBJ1-1, with 8 nucleotides matching TRBD1. The receptor comes from a woman aged 80 or over with active or convalescent COVID-19. CDR3 nucleotide sequence: TGTGCCAGCAGCCCCCGGACAGGGATGCCCCTTTGGGGCACTGAAGCTTTCTTT. This sequence encodes CASSPRTGMPLWGTEAFF.